The 7 T cell receptor beta chains presented below share a single source sample, sequenced in a study of cytomegalovirus exposure and HLA in healthy donors (TCRdb year 2017). The method was the immunoSEQ multiplex PCR assay. For the multiplex PCR, a mixture combining 60 forward primers for TCR Vbeta segments and 13 reverse primers for TCR Jbeta segments was used. Here the immuneACCESS table is served through TCRdb, limited to in-frame sequences with V and J called. Missing clones are a known gap in these copies; in checked studies unresolved V genes cover under half, and the rest lacks a known reason. The record for this sample contains roughly 79,000 clones. The ten most abundant clones make up about 4.6% of the sample. Sequenced: PBMCs. These receptors came from a man younger than 45 in good health and CMV-seronegative.

The chain employs TRBV4-1 and TRBJ1-2; D is possibly TRBD1 (5 bases). The length of the CDR3 is 15 residues. Deletions cut 1 base from V and 4 bases from J, with 13 bases between. Germline V gene data show CDR1 as MGHRA and CDR2 as YSYEKL. CDR3 region: CASSQGRHGAYGYTF. CDR3 bases: TGCGCCAGCAGCCAAGGTCGACATGGGGCCTATGGCTACACCTTC.

V and J are TRBV7-9 and TRBJ2-2; 7 bases agree with TRBD2. CDR1 and CDR2 from the germline V gene are SEHNR and FQNEAQ (reference sequence). The V and J ends lost 7 bases and 5 bases, in that order; junction bases with no gene match: 16. CDR3 length equals 17 residues. Here the CDR3 reads CASTPIGGRIRTGELFF. CDR3 coding DNA: TGTGCCAGCACCCCGATCGGCGGGAGAATTAGAACCGGGGAGCTGTTTTTT.

V is TRBV5-6 and J is TRBJ1-5; 9 bases fit TRBD1. There are 15 residues in the CDR3. J lost 5 bases, V lost 4 bases, and 7 bases had no gene match. CDR1 SGHDT and CDR2 YYEEEE come from the germline V gene. CDR3 sequence (DNA): TGTGCCAGCAGCCCTTCTAGACAGGGGGATCAGCCCCAGCATTTT. It is translated as CASSPSRQGDQPQHF.

The chain has TRBV7-8 and TRBJ2-7, with D maybe TRBD2 (5 bases). Trimming removed 0 bases at V and 7 bases at J, with 16 bases between. This CDR3 has 15 residues. Germline lookup yields CDR1 SGHVS and CDR2 FQNEAQ. CDR3 amino acids: CASSLAAEDGREQYF. DNA of the CDR3: TGTGCCAGCAGCTTAGCGGCGGAGGACGGTAGGGAGCAGTACTTC.

V gene TRBV2 combines with J gene TRBJ1-5; D possibly corresponds to TRBD1 (5 bases). CDR3 length equals 14 residues. V lost 6 bases to trimming and J lost 6 bases, with 15 bases between them. Per germline, CDR1 SNHLY and CDR2 FYNNEI. CDR3: CASSLGDGSQPQHF. The CDR3 DNA is TGTGCCAGCAGCCTAGGGGACGGGAGTCAGCCCCAGCATTTT. The whole variable domain, remainder taken from reference TRBV2 and TRBJ1-5, is EPEVTQTPSHQVTQMGQEVILRCVPISNHLYFYWYRQILGQKVEFLVSFYNNEISEKSEIFDDQFSVERPDGSNFTLKIRSTKLEDSAMYFCASSLGDGSQPQHFGDGTRLSIL.

V is TRBV6-5 and J is TRBJ2-5; 7 bases match TRBD1. J was trimmed by 5 bases and V by 8 bases; bases with no gene match: 5. Germline V lookup: CDR1 MNHEY, CDR2 SVGAGI. The CDR3 extends over 12 amino acids. CDR3 sequence reads: CASGTDGETQYF. The CDR3 coding sequence is TGTGCCAGCGGGACAGATGGGGAGACCCAGTACTTC.

This clone is medium-sized by frequency. The CDR3 loop is CASSQSASGGYNEQFF. The CDR3, as DNA: TGTGCCAGCAGCCAAAGTGCTAGCGGGGGGTACAATGAGCAGTTCTTC. This chain connects TRBV4-2 to TRBJ2-1; 11 nucleotides line up with TRBD2. The V gene's germline CDR1 is LGHNA and CDR2 YNFKEQ. The junction had 4 bases not matched to a gene; V was cut back by 2 bases and J by 4 bases. The CDR3 consists of 16 residues.